Listed here is a single T cell receptor (beta chain). It has no known antigen specificity. No base qualities exist here, and no much larger clone lies one base off it. Library generation was performed with the immunoSEQ multiplex PCR assay. The clones in this table, taken by TCRdb from immuneACCESS, are in-frame only. Not every clone is retained; where verified, under half of the shortfall comes from an unresolved V gene, and the cause of the rest is unknown. The sample data list about 82,000 clones, and 85% to 95% of these were observed just once. 0.3% to 0.45% of the sample belongs to the ten largest clones. CDR1 and CDR2, per the germline V gene, are LGHNA and YNFKEQ. The CDR3, from cysteine to phenylalanine, totals 15 residues. The only DNA kept is the CDR3, 45 bases in frame from the first base. V has 2 bases trimmed and J has 3 bases trimmed; junction bases matching no gene number 2. The entry originates in a study of technical replicates of blood from several donors (dated by TCRdb to between 2016 and 2019).

This sequence uses TRBV4-2 and TRBJ2-3; TRBD2 agrees with 10 junctional bases. The material sequenced was T cells isolated from PBMCs. The TCR was taken from a human donor in good health. The bases read TGTGCCAGCAGCCAACTAGCGGGAGTTACAGATACGCAGTATTTT. Its protein is CASSQLAGVTDTQYF.